The subject of this entry is one TCR beta chain. Its specificity is not known. CDR3 size: 14 residues. Germline V gene data show CDR1 as SNHLY and CDR2 as FYNNEI. V lost 7 bases to trimming and J lost 0 bases, with 9 bases between them. The repertoire was sequenced with immunoSEQ multiplex PCR; TCRdb's copy has only in-frame clones and lacks some. The sample has 70,000 to 95,000 clones, about 81% seen once. The source of the sample is a study of OX40 agonist ivuxolimab in advanced cancers. Study-wide results and limits: Antigen specificity was not determined for the expanded peripheral T cells. The study observed clonal expansion of CD4+ and CD8+ blood T cells by week 6 at 0.1 to 3.0 mg/kg. CD8+ T cells averaged more expanded clones than CD4+.

Here the sequenced sample was CD4+ or CD8+ T cells sorted from blood, taken in a trial of the OX40 agonist ivuxolimab. The chain joins TRBV2 to TRBJ1-4; D is undetermined. This TCR was recovered from an adult with an advanced solid tumor such as melanoma, head and neck, liver or kidney cancer. The CDR3 here is CASNTASTNEKLFF. CDR3 DNA: TGTGCCAGCAATACCGCGTCAACTAATGAAAAACTGTTTTTT.